These 24 T cell receptor beta chains were all obtained from the same sample, sequenced in a study of siplizumab effects on memory and regulatory T cells. The repertoire was sequenced with immunoSEQ multiplex PCR; TCRdb's copy has only in-frame clones and lacks some. The data hold about 64,000 clones, with just over 95% observed a single time. The sequencing sample was made of naive CD8+ T cells sorted from blood. Receptors were obtained from a human donor in good health.

This chain connects TRBV4-3 to TRBJ2-7; weak D call: TRBD1 (6 bases). Germline lookup yields CDR1 LGHNA and CDR2 YSLEER. This CDR3 spans 14 amino acids. V was shortened by 4 bases and J by 1 base, with 11 bases between the two germline ends. CDR3 amino acids: CASSPGAQSYEQYF. The CDR3 DNA sequence: TGCGCCAGCAGCCCAGGGGCACAGTCCTACGAGCAGTACTTC.

The rearrangement joins TRBV7-9 to TRBJ1-2; the match to TRBD1 covers 9 bases. After removal of 5 bases from V and 6 bases from J, the junction contained 4 bases not matched to a gene. Germline-derived CDR1 and CDR2 are SEHNR and FQNEAQ (reference sequence). The CDR3 runs 13 residues. The CDR3 is CASSTGGADGYTF. CDR3 nucleotide sequence: TGTGCCAGCAGCACAGGGGGCGCGGATGGCTACACCTTC.

The rearrangement uses TRBV5-4 and TRBJ2-7; 8 nucleotides match TRBD1. The CDR3 runs 12 residues. From germline, CDR1 is SGHNT and CDR2 YYREEE (reference sequence). V lost 4 bases and J lost 6; bases outside the gene matches: 3. CDR3 protein: CASSLDRAEQYF. The DNA of the CDR3 is TGTGCCAGCAGCCTGGACAGGGCCGAGCAGTACTTC.

This clone was observed a single time. This chain joins TRBV19 and TRBJ2-2; perhaps TRBD2 as D (5 bases). Germline values: CDR1 LNHDA, CDR2 SQIVND (reference sequence). The germline V and J ends were trimmed by 1 base and 7 bases, with 10 bases remaining between them. This CDR3 is 14 amino acids long. The DNA of the CDR3 is TGTGCCAGTAGTATAGGGGGAGAGGGCGGGGAGCTGTTTTTT. It yields the protein CASSIGGEGGELFF. The full variable domain, completed using reference TRBV19 and TRBJ2-2, is DGGITQSPKYLFRKEGQNVTLSCEQNLNHDAMYWYRQDPGQGLRLIYYSQIVNDFQKGDIAEGYSVSREKKESFPLTVTSAQKNPTAFYLCASSIGGEGGELFFGEGSRLTVL.

This clone was picked up one time. The V gene is TRBV11-2, the J gene TRBJ1-2; unclear D gene. Deletions cut 9 bases from V and 8 bases from J, with 16 bases between. Germline V gene data show CDR1 as SGHAT and CDR2 as FQNNGV. The CDR3 is made up of 12 amino acids. The CDR3 loop is CASESGIGGYTF. The CDR3 region has the DNA TGTGCCAGTGAGTCCGGTATCGGGGGCTACACCTTC. Looking up the rest from reference TRBV11-2 and TRBJ1-2 gives the full variable domain: EAGVAQSPRYKIIEKRQSVAFWCNPISGHATLYWYQQILGQGPKLLIQFQNNGVVDDSQLPKDRFSAERLKGVDSTLKIQPAKLEDSAVYLCASESGIGGYTFGSGTRLTVV.

This chain links TRBV5-1 with TRBJ2-3, with TRBD1 as a possible D gene (6 bases). The CDR3 is 18 residues long. V lost 1 base and J lost 0, with 18 bases in between. CDR1 is SGHRS and CDR2 is YFSETQ in the germline V gene. For the CDR3, the DNA is TGCGCCAGCAGCTTGTCCTTCCTTAAGGACAGAAGCACAGATACGCAGTATTTT. Translated, it gives CASSLSFLKDRSTDTQYF.

The table lists this clone with a count of one. This sequence joins TRBV7-6 and TRBJ2-1, with D tentatively TRBD1 (5 bases). The germline V gene has CDR1 SGHVS and CDR2 FNYEAQ. Trimming shortened V by 3 bases and J by 7 bases, and 10 bases separated the two germline ends. The CDR3 totals 13 residues. CDR3 sequence reads: CASSFRVWNEQFF. The CDR3 nucleotides read TGTGCCAGCAGCTTCAGGGTTTGGAATGAGCAGTTCTTC.

The V gene is TRBV7-2, the J gene TRBJ2-5; 10 bases align to TRBD2. Trimming took 1 base from V and 5 from J; bases not matched to a gene: 4. The CDR3 spans 15 residues. Germline V CDR1 and CDR2: SGHTA, FQGNSA. CDR3 residues: CASSLVASGGETQYF. DNA of the CDR3: TGTGCCAGCAGCTTAGTGGCTAGCGGGGGCGAGACCCAGTACTTC.

The rearrangement uses TRBV19 and TRBJ1-4; D unresolved. The V gene's germline CDR1 is LNHDA and CDR2 SQIVND (reference sequence). The CDR3 runs to 13 residues. V was clipped by 1 base and J by 0 bases, with 0 bases between them. This chain's CDR3 is CASSIATNEKLFF. The CDR3 DNA sequence: TGTGCCAGTAGTATAGCAACTAATGAAAAACTGTTTTTT.

This clone was observed a single time. The rearrangement joins TRBV4-3 to TRBJ2-7; the D is unclear. The CDR3 is 15 amino acids. V was cut by 4 bases and J by 2 bases, with 15 bases left in between. Germline V gives CDR1 LGHNA, CDR2 YSLEER. CDR3 protein: CASSPQRGETYEQYF. For the CDR3, the DNA is TGCGCCAGCAGCCCACAGCGTGGCGAAACCTACGAGCAGTACTTC.

This chain connects TRBV4-3 to TRBJ2-1; TRBD1 or TRBD2 may be the D gene (6 bases each). Per germline, CDR1 LGHNA and CDR2 YSLEER. The ends were cut back, 2 bases at V and 10 bases at J, with 12 bases in the middle. The CDR3 contains 13 residues. For the CDR3, the DNA is TGCGCCAGCAGCCAAAGGGGGGTTGGAGAGCAGTTCTTC. It is translated as CASSQRGVGEQFF.

The CDR3 DNA is TGTGCCAGCAGCCCAGGACAGGAGTCCCTCCACTTT. This translates into CASSPGQESLHF. The chain joins TRBV6-5 to TRBJ1-6; 7 positions agree with TRBD1. The CDR3 totals 12 residues. Germline V lookup: CDR1 MNHEY, CDR2 SVGAGI. Trimming at V came to 6 bases and at J to 14 bases, leaving 7 bases not matched to a gene.

V is TRBV28 and J is TRBJ1-2; D is ambiguous. Germline V lookup: CDR1 MDHEN, CDR2 SYDVKM. The CDR3 length is 14 residues. Trimming removed 1 base from V and 4 bases from J, with 10 bases in between. CDR3 sequence reads: CASSLFPSFYGYTF. The CDR3 DNA is TGTGCCAGCAGTTTATTCCCGAGTTTCTATGGCTACACCTTC.

Worth noting for this clone: Other DNA sequences in this specimen translate into the identical CDR3. This rearrangement joins TRBV19 to TRBJ1-1; tentative D call: TRBD1 (5 bases). The CDR3 has 12 residues. Germline V gene sequence: CDR1 LNHDA, CDR2 SQIVND (reference sequence). V was pared by 7 bases and J by 2 bases, with 8 bases between. This CDR3 reads CASNQGNTEAFF. The CDR3 region has the DNA TGTGCCAGTAATCAGGGAAACACTGAAGCTTTCTTT.

This rearrangement joins TRBV11-3 to TRBJ2-1, with TRBD2 matching 7 bases. J was trimmed by 8 bases and V by 5 bases; bases with no gene match: 15. The CDR3 spans 16 residues. Germline values: CDR1 SGHNT, CDR2 YENEEA. The CDR3, as DNA: TGTGCCAGCAGCCCTGTTGCAGCGGGGTCAAGGGATGAGCAGTTCTTC. Its protein is CASSPVAAGSRDEQFF.

This clone appeared once. The rearrangement joins TRBV6-5 to TRBJ2-5; 9 bases fit TRBD2. The germline gives CDR1 MNHEY, CDR2 SVGAGI. The J segment lost 1 base and the V segment lost 2 bases, leaving 5 bases of the junction unmatched. The CDR3 is made up of 16 amino acids. The DNA for the CDR3 is TGTGCCAGCAGTTACCGGGCTAGCGGGGTCCAAGAGACCCAGTACTTC. It yields the protein CASSYRASGVQETQYF.

The rearrangement joins TRBV19 to TRBJ1-6; D unresolved. V was shortened by 8 bases and J by 0 bases, with 11 bases between the two germline ends. The CDR3 extends over 15 amino acids. Germline V gives CDR1 LNHDA, CDR2 SQIVND (reference sequence). The DNA of the CDR3 is TGTGCCAGTCTTGCCTTGGACTCCTATAATTCACCCCTCCACTTT. It translates to CASLALDSYNSPLHF.

CDR3 coding DNA: TGTGCCAGCAGTTTGGCCTCTGGGGCCAACGTCCTGACTTTC. It codes for CASSLASGANVLTF. The chain combines TRBV27 with TRBJ2-6; D remains ambiguous. Trimming stripped 3 bases from V and 0 bases from J, with 3 bases between. Germline V lookup: CDR1 MNHEY, CDR2 SMNVEV (reference sequence). The CDR3 is 14 amino acids. The full variable domain, with the rest looked up from reference TRBV27 and TRBJ2-6, is EAQVTQNPRYLITVTGKKLTVTCSQNMNHEYMSWYRQDPGLGLRQIYYSMNVEVTDKGDVPEGYKVSRKEKRNFPLILESPSPNQTSLYFCASSLASGANVLTFGAGSRLTVL.

The gene calls are TRBV25-1 and TRBJ2-5; no firm D call. Germline-derived CDR1 and CDR2 are MGHDK and SYGVNS. The CDR3 runs to 11 residues. The V gene lost 2 bases and the J gene lost 4 bases, with 2 bases spanning the gap. The CDR3 DNA reads as TGTGCCAGCAGTGAAGTAGAGACCCAGTACTTC. Residues: CASSEVETQYF.

The chain joins TRBV10-3 to TRBJ2-3; TRBD2 matches at 9 bases. J gave up 2 bases and V 2 bases, and 2 bases lay outside the gene matches. Per germline, CDR1 ENHRY and CDR2 SYGVKD. This CDR3 is 15 amino acids long. The CDR3 sequence is CAISEPSGATDTQYF. CDR3 DNA sequence: TGTGCCATCAGTGAGCCTAGCGGGGCCACAGATACGCAGTATTTT.

The V call is TRBV30, the J call TRBJ1-4, with 12 bases identical to TRBD1. J lost 7 bases, V lost 5 bases, and 5 bases had no gene match. This CDR3 region has 14 residues. Per the germline V gene, CDR1 is GTSNPN and CDR2 is SVGIG (reference sequence). CDR3 in DNA: TGTGCCTGGGCTCCGGGACAGGGGGCTGAAAAACTGTTTTTT. The encoded protein is CAWAPGQGAEKLFF.

This clone was recorded once. This sequence joins TRBV4-3 and TRBJ2-3; TRBD2 might be the D (5 bases). The CDR3 extends over 15 amino acids. The V gene's germline CDR1 is LGHNA and CDR2 YSLEER. Deletions cut 4 bases from V and 4 bases from J, with 15 bases between. CDR3 amino acids: CASSPSLSSADTQYF. CDR3 bases: TGCGCCAGCAGCCCCTCGCTGAGTAGCGCAGATACGCAGTATTTT.

V usage is TRBV28 and J usage is TRBJ1-2; 7 positions agree with TRBD1. Germline V CDR1 and CDR2: MDHEN, SYDVKM. Losses at the gene ends were 7 bases for V and 5 bases for J; bases not matched to a gene: 19. The CDR3 contains 17 residues. CDR3 region: CASTLSGGRTGLYGYTF. DNA of the CDR3: TGTGCCAGCACCCTTTCTGGGGGACGGACAGGCCTGTATGGCTACACCTTC.

The chain is built from TRBV5-1 and TRBJ1-2; D not resolved. This CDR3 has 15 amino acids. Trimming removed 4 bases from V and 8 bases from J, with 21 bases in between. Germline assignment: CDR1 SGHRS and CDR2 YFSETQ. The CDR3 loop reads CASSPDLSDWRGYTF. CDR3 DNA sequence: TGCGCCAGCAGCCCTGACCTAAGTGATTGGCGGGGCTACACCTTC.